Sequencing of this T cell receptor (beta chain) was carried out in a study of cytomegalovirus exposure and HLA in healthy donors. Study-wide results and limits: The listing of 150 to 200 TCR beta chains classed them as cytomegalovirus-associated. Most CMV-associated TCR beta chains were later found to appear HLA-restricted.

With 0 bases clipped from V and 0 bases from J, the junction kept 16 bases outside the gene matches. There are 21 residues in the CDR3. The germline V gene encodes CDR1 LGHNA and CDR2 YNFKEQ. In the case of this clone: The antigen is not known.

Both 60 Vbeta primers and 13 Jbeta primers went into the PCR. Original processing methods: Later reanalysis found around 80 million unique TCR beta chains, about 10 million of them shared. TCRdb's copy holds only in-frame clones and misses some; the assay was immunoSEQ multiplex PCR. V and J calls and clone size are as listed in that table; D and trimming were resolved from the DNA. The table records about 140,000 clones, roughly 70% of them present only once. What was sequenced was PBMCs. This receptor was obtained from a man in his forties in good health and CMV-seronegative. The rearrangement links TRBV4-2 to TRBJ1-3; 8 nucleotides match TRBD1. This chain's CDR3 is CASSQDLIAGGMAYSGNTIYF. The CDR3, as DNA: TGTGCCAGCAGCCAAGATCTTATCGCAGGGGGCATGGCCTACTCTGGAAACACCATATATTTT.